This T cell receptor (beta chain) was recovered during a study of blood T cell repertoires in COVID-19. Assay: immunoSEQ multiplex PCR; the TCRdb copy retains only in-frame clones and omits some. The table shows approximately 170,000 clones, with about four fifths occurring only once. Sequences were obtained from peripheral blood. This clonotype originated in a human donor with acute or convalescent COVID-19. The donor label of this sample is uncertain.

The CDR3 sequence is CASSSGGEQFF. The DNA for the CDR3 is TGTGCCAGCAGTTCGGGGGGGGAGCAGTTCTTC. The chain joins TRBV2 to TRBJ2-1; 8 bases line up with TRBD2. Trimming at V came to 5 bases and at J to 10 bases, leaving 1 base not matched to a gene. This CDR3 contains 11 residues. The germline V gene encodes CDR1 SNHLY and CDR2 FYNNEI.